This entry concerns a single T cell receptor (beta chain). This record comes from a study of blood T cell repertoires in COVID-19. Study-wide context: Spain, Italy and the United States supplied samples that represented acute and convalescent COVID-19.

Living in about two dozen US areas, the participants were between roughly 18 and 90 years of age. Cohorts were determined from participant-reported clinical history. Recovered Cohort 3 donors showed two negative PCRs, clearance, or symptom resolution. Only in-frame clones appear in the TCRdb table, and some are missing; sequencing was by immunoSEQ multiplex PCR. The repertoire has approximately 230,000 clones, approximately 84% of them found once; the top ten carry about 15%. The TCR was taken from a man aged 35 to 55 who had recovered from COVID-19. What was sequenced was PBMCs or T cells enriched from blood (not recorded which).

In DNA form, the CDR3 reads TGTGCCAGCAGCTTGCGACTAGCAGATACCCAGTACTTC. Encoded protein: CASSLRLADTQYF. V and J are TRBV5-5 and TRBJ2-5; the match to TRBD2 covers 7 bases. Losses at the gene ends were 1 base for V and 8 bases for J; bases not matched to a gene: 5. The length of the CDR3 is 13 residues. CDR1 and CDR2 from the germline V gene are SGHKS and YYEKEE (reference sequence).